This T cell receptor (beta chain) was sequenced for a study of PD-1 blockade in classical Hodgkin lymphoma. The overall study: Administration of nivolumab to patients was at 3 mg/kg intravenously every 2 weeks. Whole-study results and caveats: Some patients started nivolumab under 1 year after ASCT, and they were excluded. According to reports, newly diagnosed patients had lower baseline TCR diversity than healthy donors, and relapsed/refractory patients had lower baseline TCR diversity still.

The length of the CDR3 is 12 residues. The ends lost 6 bases at V and 7 bases at J; junction bases unmatched: 2. The germline V gene encodes CDR1 SGHTA and CDR2 FQGTGA. This table comes from immunoSEQ multiplex PCR, and its TCRdb copy is limited to in-frame clones, with some not included. The table has some 41,000 clones, approximately 70% seen once. Details on this clone: Its target is unknown.

The patients all showed relapse after autologous stem cell transplantation, while their brentuximab vedotin exposure varied. The gene calls are TRBV7-3 and TRBJ1-2, with TRBD1 matching over 10 bases. The source is a human donor with classical Hodgkin lymphoma. The material sequenced was peripheral blood mononuclear cells (PBMCs), taken before the second cycle of nivolumab. This CDR3 reads CASRGQGFGYTF. The CDR3 nucleotides read TGTGCCAGCAGGGGACAGGGGTTTGGCTACACCTTC. Combining the CDR3 with reference TRBV7-3 and TRBJ1-2 gives the whole variable domain GAGVSQTPSNKVTEKGKYVELRCDPISGHTALYWYRQSLGQGPEFLIYFQGTGAADDSGLPNDRFFAVRPEGSVSTLKIQRTERGDSAVYLCASRGQGFGYTFGSGTRLTVV.